Below are 29 T cell receptor beta chains sequenced from a single sample in a study of blood T cells in healthy people across ages. Combining a sample-barcoded 5' primer with a J-beta primer mix, a second PCR ran for roughly 6 to 12 cycles. One entry per CDR3 protein results from TCRdb running MiXCR on the 5' RACE reads. The table has under 800,000 distinct CDR3 sequences, approximately 21% seen once. The sequencing input was blood. The origin of the receptors is a man aged 70-80 years in good health.

The sample holds a few counts of this clonotype. V is TRBV20-1 and J is TRBJ2-1; D uncertain. The last part of the DNA fits TRBJ2-7 better; the J call may be wrong. The V gene's germline CDR1 is DFQATT and CDR2 SNEGSKA (reference sequence). The CDR3 is 11 amino acids. This CDR3 reads CSASWDYEQYF. For the CDR3, the DNA is TGCAGTGCTAGTTGGGACTACGAGCAGTACTTC.

This clonotype was detected ten times or more. This chain links TRBV7-2 with TRBJ1-4; D is undetermined. CDR3 size: 14 residues. V was trimmed by 5 bases and J by 3 bases, leaving 10 bases between them. The V gene's germline CDR1 is SGHTA and CDR2 FQGNSA. CDR3 nucleotides: TGTGCCAGCAGCCCTAGGGTCGCTAATGAAAAACTGTTTTTT. This codes for CASSPRVANEKLFF.

This clonotype was counted ten times or more. The V and J genes are TRBV2 and TRBJ2-1; TRBD2 agrees at 13 bases. Unmatched junction bases numbered 5, after V lost 6 bases and J lost 6 bases. Germline V lookup: CDR1 SNHLY, CDR2 FYNNEI. The CDR3 spans 15 residues. DNA of the CDR3: TGTGCCAGCAGGGTAGGACTAGCGGGAGCCAATGAGCAGTTCTTC. It translates to CASRVGLAGANEQFF.

The genes are TRBV6-5 and TRBJ2-7; D is perhaps TRBD1 (6 bases). V lost 3 bases, J lost 2 bases, and 17 bases lay in between. The germline gives CDR1 MNHEY, CDR2 SVGAGI. The CDR3 runs to 16 residues. CDR3 sequence: CASSYSGWQGPYEQYF. In DNA form, the CDR3 reads TGTGCCAGCAGTTATTCCGGTTGGCAGGGGCCCTACGAGCAGTACTTC.

This clonotype came up many times. This chain links TRBV7-9 with TRBJ2-5, with D maybe TRBD2 (6 bases). V was shortened by 5 bases and J by 0 bases, with 13 bases between the two germline ends. The CDR3 is made up of 15 amino acids. Germline CDR1 SEHNR, CDR2 FQNEAQ (reference sequence). The CDR3 spells CASSARDWYQETQYF. The CDR3 coding sequence is TGTGCCAGCAGCGCCCGGGACTGGTACCAAGAGACCCAGTACTTC.

This clonotype occurred a few times. The rearrangement joins TRBV20-1 to TRBJ2-1, with D tentatively TRBD1 (7 bases). The assigned J gene may be wrong: the sequence end matches TRBJ2-5 better. This CDR3 has 14 amino acids. CDR1 is DFQATT and CDR2 is SNEGSKA in the germline V gene (reference sequence). DNA of the CDR3: TGCAGTGCCTACCGACAGGGACTTGCAGAGACCCAGTACTTC. Protein sequence: CSAYRQGLAETQYF.

On this clonotype itself: A much larger clonotype is one base distant, so this may be a read error. This rearrangement joins TRBV6-6 to TRBJ2-7, with unresolved D. The CDR3 is 10 residues long. Germline CDR1 reads MNHNY; CDR2 reads SVGAGI (reference sequence). V was trimmed by 5 bases and J by 6 bases, leaving 5 bases between them. The CDR3 nucleotides are TGTGCCAGCAGTGACTTCGAGCAGTACTTC. Amino acid sequence: CASSDFEQYF.

This clonotype was seen a few times. This chain joins TRBV4-1 and TRBJ2-1; tentative D call: TRBD2 (5 bases). The CDR3 length is 14 residues. Germline-derived CDR1 and CDR2 are MGHRA and YSYEKL. Trimming removed 1 base at V and 7 bases at J, with 11 bases between. The CDR3 nucleotides read TGCGCCAGCAGCCAAGTTGGTAGGAGGAATGAGCAGTTCTTC. This codes for CASSQVGRRNEQFF.

The chain is built from TRBV14 and TRBJ2-7, with 9 bases matching TRBD1. The CDR3 has 15 residues. Germline loops: CDR1 SGHDN, CDR2 FVKESK. With V trimmed by 4 bases and J by 0 bases, 4 bases remained unmatched. CDR3 nucleotides: TGTGCCAGCAGCCTCCGGGACAGGGCCTCCTACGAGCAGTACTTC. Its translation is CASSLRDRASYEQYF.

V usage is TRBV20-1 and J usage is TRBJ2-7; 7 positions match TRBD2. The J segment lost 4 bases and the V segment lost 1 base, leaving 7 bases of the junction unmatched. The CDR3 is 14 residues long. CDR1 and CDR2 (germline): DFQATT, SNEGSKA (reference sequence). As DNA, the CDR3 is TGCAGTGCTAGAGCCCCGGGAGGACTTTACGAGCAGTACTTC. Residues: CSARAPGGLYEQYF.

The chain recombines TRBV20-1 with TRBJ2-5; 10 bases fit TRBD2. CDR3 length: 17 amino acids. Trimming at V came to 2 bases and at J to 2 bases, leaving 11 bases not matched to a gene. Germline CDR1 reads DFQATT; CDR2 reads SNEGSKA (reference sequence). CDR3 coding DNA: TGCAGTGCTAGATCCCGAAATAGCGGGAGGAGGCAAGAGACCCAGTACTTC. It codes for CSARSRNSGRRQETQYF.

J is TRBJ2-4 and V is TRBV15; 10 bases are shared with TRBD2. The CDR3 runs to 19 residues. Germline CDR1 reads LNHNV; CDR2 reads YYDKDF (reference sequence). V gave up 6 bases and J gave up 1 base; unmatched junction bases: 15. DNA for the CDR3: TGTGCCACCAGTCCGGTAGCGGGAGGAGTATTGATTGCCAAAAACATTCAGTACTTC. This gives the protein CATSPVAGGVLIAKNIQYF.

This clonotype was recorded at least ten times. The chain is built from TRBV2 and TRBJ2-2; 7 positions match TRBD1. V gave up 4 bases and J gave up 1 base; unmatched junction bases: 6. CDR3 size: 16 residues. Per germline, CDR1 SNHLY and CDR2 FYNNEI. The CDR3 DNA follows: TGTGCCAGCAGTGGTATCAGGACAGGGAACACCGGGGAGCTGTTTTTT. Translating gives CASSGIRTGNTGELFF.

A few counts support this clonotype. V is TRBV7-2 and J is TRBJ2-7, with 8 nucleotides matching TRBD1. Judging by the DNA end, TRBJ2-1 fits better; the J call may be wrong. Germline V CDR1 and CDR2: SGHTA, FQGNSA. The CDR3 extends over 15 amino acids. The DNA for the CDR3 is TGTGCCAGCAGCTTAGACCCAGGGGGCCACAATGAGCAGTTCTTC. Its translation is CASSLDPGGHNEQFF.

The chain joins TRBV18 to TRBJ2-5; 7 bases map to TRBD2. Per the germline V gene, CDR1 is KGHSH and CDR2 is LQKENI. The CDR3 is 13 residues long. V trimming: 4 bases; J trimming: 12 bases; junction bases outside the gene matches: 11. CDR3 sequence (DNA): TGTGCCAGCTCACTGACTCGGGAGGCTTCGGAGTACTTC. It specifies CASSLTREASEYF. The full variable domain, completed using reference TRBV18 and TRBJ2-5, is NAGVMQNPRHLVRRRGQEARLRCSPMKGHSHVYWYRQLPEEGLKFMVYLQKENIIDESGMPKERFSAEFPKEGPSILRIQQVVRGDSAAYFCASSLTREASEYFGPGTRLLVL.

This clonotype was seen a few times. The gene calls are TRBV4-3 and TRBJ1-6; TRBD1 is a possible D gene (5 bases). Trimming removed 1 base at V and 0 bases at J, with 7 bases between. The CDR3 sequence is 16 residues long. Germline assignment: CDR1 LGHNA and CDR2 YSLEER. The CDR3 DNA follows: TGCGCCAGCAGCCAAGGAGGGGACTCCTATAATTCACCCCTCCACTTT. Its protein is CASSQGGDSYNSPLHF.

The rearrangement joins TRBV20-1 to TRBJ1-2, with TRBD1 matching over 11 bases. Per germline, CDR1 DFQATT and CDR2 SNEGSKA (reference sequence). This CDR3 has 14 amino acids. J lost 7 bases, V lost 5 bases, and 9 bases had no gene match. The CDR3 DNA reads as TGCAGTGCTTCCCCCGGACAGGGGGCTGTTGGCTACACCTTC. This translates into CSASPGQGAVGYTF.

This clonotype was picked up a small number of times. The CDR3 carries no conserved terminal phenylalanine or tryptophan, so it likely arises from a read error. The V and J genes are TRBV7-9 and TRBJ2-5, with 8 bases identical to TRBD2. The J call may not be correct, given that the DNA end is closer to TRBJ2-1. CDR3 length equals 14 residues. Germline V CDR1 and CDR2: SEHNR, FQNEAQ (reference sequence). CDR3 residues: CASALGGRRGEQFL. The CDR3 DNA is TGTGCCAGCGCATTGGGCGGGAGGAGGGGTGAGCAGTTCCTC.

In its sample, this clonotype was seen many times. This chain uses TRBV14 with TRBJ1-4, with D hard to call. The germline V and J ends were trimmed by 2 bases and 5 bases, with 6 bases remaining between them. CDR1 is SGHDN, CDR2 FVKESK, per germline. The CDR3 has 13 residues. In DNA, the CDR3 is TGTGCCAGCAGCCAATTGCGGAATGAAAAACTGTTTTTT. It translates to CASSQLRNEKLFF.

The chain uses TRBV7-2 and TRBJ2-1; TRBD2 agrees at 13 bases. Germline V gene data show CDR1 as SGHTA and CDR2 as FQGNSA. Unmatched junction bases numbered 7, after V lost 4 bases and J lost 7 bases. The CDR3 covers 16 residues. The CDR3, as DNA: TGTGCCAGCAGCTCGACTAGCGGGAGGCCGGGGAATGAGCAGTTCTTC. Residues: CASSSTSGRPGNEQFF.

This clonotype was observed a few times. This chain joins TRBV6-5 and TRBJ2-7; unclear D gene. Germline assignment: CDR1 MNHEY and CDR2 SVGAGI. Trimming left V 2 bases short and J 6 bases short, with 14 bases between. This CDR3 has 14 amino acids. Here the CDR3 reads CASSYRELGCEQYF. CDR3 DNA: TGTGCCAGCAGTTACAGGGAATTGGGGTGCGAGCAGTACTTC.

This clonotype was recorded many times. This sequence joins TRBV5-1 and TRBJ2-1; 7 bases agree with TRBD2. The trim removed 2 bases at V and 9 bases at J, leaving 8 bases unmatched. From germline, CDR1 is SGHRS and CDR2 YFSETQ. The CDR3 sequence is 14 residues long. For the CDR3, the DNA is TGCGCCAGCAGCTTTAACCTAGAGCGGGGTGAGCAGTTCTTC. Encoded protein: CASSFNLERGEQFF.

This clonotype showed up just a few times. This chain links TRBV7-9 with TRBJ1-1, with D unresolved. The CDR3 length is 11 residues. V was cut by 5 bases and J by 10 bases, with 11 bases left in between. Germline assignment: CDR1 SEHNR and CDR2 FQNEAQ (reference sequence). This chain's CDR3 is CASSRTAGAFF. The CDR3 DNA is TGTGCCAGCAGCAGAACAGCAGGAGCTTTCTTT.

This clonotype appeared a few times. This rearrangement joins TRBV5-8 to TRBJ1-2; D remains unclear. The CDR3 runs to 15 residues. V was trimmed by 0 bases and J by 8 bases, leaving 17 bases between them. Per the germline V gene, CDR1 is SGHTS and CDR2 is YDEGEE. The chain's CDR3 is CASSLAEGRTYGYTF. CDR3 nucleotide sequence: TGTGCCAGCAGCTTGGCCGAGGGAAGAACCTACGGCTACACCTTC.

This clonotype was recorded a few times. The rearrangement joins TRBV3-1 to TRBJ1-4; D is possibly TRBD1 (5 bases). CDR3 length: 14 residues. V was clipped by 4 bases and J by 3 bases, with 9 bases between them. The germline gives CDR1 LGHDT, CDR2 YNNKEL (reference sequence). CDR3 protein: CASSPNRPNEKLFF. The DNA for the CDR3 is TGTGCCAGCAGCCCAAACAGGCCTAATGAAAAACTGTTTTTT. The entire variable domain, with the rest obtained from reference TRBV3-1 and TRBJ1-4, is as follows: DTAVSQTPKYLVTQMGNDKSIKCEQNLGHDTMYWYKQDSKKFLKIMFSYNNKELIINETVPNRFSPKSPDKAHLNLHINSLELGDSAVYFCASSPNRPNEKLFFGSGTQLSVL.

This clonotype has a handful of counts. The chain uses TRBV3-1 and TRBJ1-5, with D hard to call. Germline-derived CDR1 and CDR2 are LGHDT and YNNKEL (reference sequence). There are 15 residues in the CDR3. The V end was cut by 4 bases, the J end by 2 bases, with 12 bases between. This chain's CDR3 is CASSPTPDGNQPQHF. DNA for the CDR3: TGTGCCAGCAGCCCAACACCAGATGGCAATCAGCCCCAGCATTTT.

The chain uses TRBV30 and TRBJ2-6; D unclear. V dropped 1 base and J dropped 0 bases, with 4 bases sitting between them. This CDR3 has 14 residues. Per the germline V gene, CDR1 is GTSNPN and CDR2 is SVGIG (reference sequence). The CDR3 sequence is CAWSGSSGANVLTF. CDR3 DNA sequence: TGTGCCTGGAGTGGAAGCTCTGGGGCCAACGTCCTGACTTTC.

This clonotype has only a few counts. This chain joins TRBV29-1 and TRBJ2-6, with 7 bases lining up with TRBD1. This CDR3 has 15 residues. From germline, CDR1 is SQVTM and CDR2 ANQGSEA. V shed 6 bases, J shed 2 bases, and the junction held 7 bases outside the gene matches. The CDR3 here is CSVATGSTGANVLTF. CDR3 nucleotides: TGCAGCGTCGCGACAGGGAGTACTGGGGCCAACGTCCTGACTTTC.

This CDR3 reads CASSLLQGTYNEQFF. As DNA, the CDR3 is TGTGCCAGCAGCTTACTCCAGGGGACCTACAATGAGCAGTTCTTC. This chain joins TRBV7-9 and TRBJ2-1, with D possibly matching TRBD1 (6 bases). The germline V and J ends were trimmed by 2 bases and 2 bases, with 10 bases remaining between them. The CDR3 sequence is 15 residues long. Germline CDR1 is SEHNR and CDR2 is FQNEAQ (reference sequence).